These T cell receptor beta chains were read from a single sample in a study of cytomegalovirus exposure and HLA in healthy donors. The protocol was immunoSEQ multiplex PCR, while the TCRdb copy is restricted to in-frame clones and leaves out a portion. The sample comprises some 120,000 clones, roughly 70% of which are singletons, and 2.5% to 3.5% rests with the top ten. The sample taken for sequencing was PBMCs. Receptors were obtained from a young man in good health and CMV-seronegative. The CDR3 runs from the conserved cysteine through the conserved F or W. Each record gives: D gene, clone size, V gene, J gene, CDR3 DNA, CDR3 protein. A D gene is named only where the DNA matches it firmly. Clone size, where shown, is once, few, many, or a class for clones that have expanded.

>TRBD1|-|TRBV29-1|TRBJ1-6
TGCAGCGTTGAGGGGGACAGGTCCTCCTCCTATAATTCACCCCTCCACTTT
CSVEGDRSSSYNSPLHF
>TRBD1|-|TRBV2|TRBJ1-4
TGTGCCAGCACCCGACAGGGACAGGACGGTGAAAAACTGTTTTTT
CASTRQGQDGEKLFF
>-|-|TRBV5-1|TRBJ1-1
TGCGCCAGCAGCTTACAGGGACGTGGGGACACTGAAGCTTTCTTT
CASSLQGRGDTEAFF
>-|-|TRBV4-2|TRBJ2-5
TGTGCCAGCAGCCAAGATCGGGGGGCCCAAGAGACCCAGTACTTC
CASSQDRGAQETQYF
>TRBD1|-|TRBV28|TRBJ1-5
TGTGCCAGCGAAAATACAGGGGGGGGTCAGCCCCAGCATTTT
CASENTGGGQPQHF
>-|-|TRBV19|TRBJ1-5
TGTGCCAGTAGAATTCAGGGGAATCAGCCCCAGCATTTT
CASRIQGNQPQHF
>TRBD1|-|TRBV28|TRBJ1-1
TGTGCCAGTAGGGACAGTCGCACCGCTGAAGCTTTCTTT
CASRDSRTAEAFF
>-|-|TRBV4-2|TRBJ2-3
TGTGCCAGCAGCCAAGTGGGGCAAAGGATTGGAGATACGCAGTATTTT
CASSQVGQRIGDTQYF
>-|-|TRBV7-9|TRBJ2-7
TGTGCCAGCAGCTACGGGTCAACCTACGAGCAGTACTTC
CASSYGSTYEQYF
>TRBD1|few|TRBV27|TRBJ1-2
TGTGCCAGCGGGGACCGACAGGGGGCTAATGGCTACACCTTC
CASGDRQGANGYTF
>-|once|TRBV6-5|TRBJ2-5
TGTGCCAGCAACCCTGCCGGAGGGGGCGGGGAGACCCAGTACTTC
CASNPAGGGGETQYF
>-|-|TRBV7-9|TRBJ1-1
TGTGCCAGCAGCGATCAGGGGTCCGGGAACACTGAAGCTTTCTTT
CASSDQGSGNTEAFF
>TRBD2|-|TRBV4-1|TRBJ2-1
TGCGCCAGCAGCCCAGCTCGGACTAGCGCGAGACCCAATGAGCAGTTCTTC
CASSPARTSARPNEQFF
>TRBD1|few|TRBV19|TRBJ1-5
TGTGCCAGTAGTGACAGGGGATACGATCAGCCCCAGCATTTT
CASSDRGYDQPQHF
>TRBD2|once|TRBV18|TRBJ2-6
TGTGCCAGCTCGTCGGGGGAGCGGGGCTCTGGGGCCAACGTCCTGACTTTC
CASSSGERGSGANVLTF
>TRBD1|few|TRBV19|TRBJ1-2
TGTGCCAGTAGTATCTCCTCGGGACAGAACTATGGCTACACCTTC
CASSISSGQNYGYTF
>TRBD2|few|TRBV14|TRBJ2-1
TGTGCCAGCAGCCCCCGCTGGGGACTAGCCTATGAGCAGTTCTTC
CASSPRWGLAYEQFF
>-|-|TRBV6-5|TRBJ2-3
TGTGCCAGCAGTTACTCGACTAGCACAGATACGCAGTATTTT
CASSYSTSTDTQYF
>-|-|TRBV11-2|TRBJ2-7
TGTGCCAGCAGCTCGAGGGGGGGCCCCTACGAGCAGTACTTC
CASSSRGGPYEQYF
>TRBD1|-|TRBV5-6|TRBJ2-2
TGTGCCAGCAGCTTACAGGGGGATCGTATGGTCGGGGAGCTGTTTTTT
CASSLQGDRMVGELFF
>-|once|TRBV14|TRBJ2-3
TGTGCCAGCAGCCGCCATGGGGGCCCCACGAATACGCAGTATTTT
CASSRHGGPTNTQYF
>-|-|TRBV30|TRBJ2-7
TGTGCCTGGAGCTCTGAGGGATACGAGCAGTACTTC
CAWSSEGYEQYF
>TRBD1|-|TRBV5-1|TRBJ1-4
TGCGCCAGCAAACAGGGGGCTACAACTAATGAAAAACTGTTTTTT
CASKQGATTNEKLFF
>-|-|TRBV4-2|TRBJ1-2
TGTGCCAGCAGCCAAGATGGGGGGGCGGATGGCTACACCTTC
CASSQDGGADGYTF
>TRBD1|-|TRBV6-6|TRBJ1-2
TGTGCCAGCAGCCCGACAGGGTATAACTATGGCTACACCTTC
CASSPTGYNYGYTF
>TRBD2|-|TRBV27|TRBJ2-3
TGTGCCAGCACCCCCGGAACTAGCGGCACAGATACGCAGTATTTT
CASTPGTSGTDTQYF
>TRBD1|-|TRBV2|TRBJ1-5
TGTGCCAGCAGTCTAGACAGGGGAAAGGGTCAGCCCCAGCATTTT
CASSLDRGKGQPQHF
>-|-|TRBV29-1|TRBJ1-2
TGCAGCGTTGGGGTGGGAGGTGGGTATGGCTACACCTTC
CSVGVGGGYGYTF
>TRBD2|-|TRBV27|TRBJ2-2
TGTGCCAGCAGTTTAACCAGCGGGGGGTCCGGGGAGCTGTTTTTT
CASSLTSGGSGELFF
>-|-|TRBV6-5|TRBJ2-7
TGTGCCAGCAGTTTAGGGCGTGTGAGGGGGAACGAGCAGTACTTC
CASSLGRVRGNEQYF
>-|-|TRBV7-7|TRBJ1-1
TGTGCTAGCAGCGCTCACATGAACACTGAAGCTTTCTTT
CASSAHMNTEAFF
>-|-|TRBV5-1|TRBJ2-5
TGCGCCAGCAGCCCTAGGGAGGGGCCCCCAGGGGCCCAGTACTTC
CASSPREGPPGAQYF
>-|few|TRBV28|TRBJ2-5
TGTGCCAGCAGTTCTCACCAGGAAGAGACCCAGTACTTC
CASSSHQEETQYF
>TRBD1|-|TRBV27|TRBJ2-7
TGTGCCAGCAGAGGGGACAGGCCGAGGAGCGAGCAGTACTTC
CASRGDRPRSEQYF
>-|-|TRBV7-9|TRBJ2-7
TGTGCCAGCAGCTTAGCGGCTAGCAGTGCCTACGAGCAGTACTTC
CASSLAASSAYEQYF
>TRBD1|once|TRBV12-5|TRBJ2-7
TGTGCTAGTGGTTTGTCCTGGACAGGAAATAAGTACTTC
CASGLSWTGNKYF
>-|-|TRBV25-1|TRBJ2-1
TGTGCCAGCAGTTTCGCGGGGGCGGTTAATGAGCAGTTCTTC
CASSFAGAVNEQFF